These T cell receptor beta chains were read from a single sample in a study of T-cell memory formation after mild COVID-19. TCRdb re-called the 5' RACE reads through MiXCR, storing one row per CDR3 protein. The repertoire holds 270,000 or so distinct CDR3 sequences, about 20% seen once, with about 21% in the top ten. The sample comprised PBMCs or a T cell subset sorted from them (not recorded which). These receptor sequences come from a man aged 18 to 35 who had mild COVID-19 (a few samples of this study predate the infection). Cell type and time point are not known. Each CDR3 is given with its conserved first and last residue. A D gene is named only where the DNA matches it firmly. Clone sizes are given selectively: once, few, many, or a class where the clone is expanded.

d_call,v_call,j_call,clone_size,cdr3_aa,cdr3_nt
-,TRBV6-6,TRBJ2-1,-,CASSYSRTSTYNEQFF,TGTGCCAGCAGTTACTCCCGGACCAGTACCTACAATGAGCAGTTCTTC
-,TRBV12-3/TRBV12-4,TRBJ1-6,few,CASSFQPFSPLHF,TGTGCCAGCAGTTTCCAACCATTCTCACCCCTCCACTTT
-,TRBV28,TRBJ2-2,-,CASKQITNAGELFF,TGTGCCAGCAAACAAATCACGAACGCCGGGGAGCTGTTTTTT
TRBD1,TRBV10-3,TRBJ2-3,-,CAISESTGQGVADTQYF,TGTGCCATCAGTGAGTCGACTGGACAGGGGGTGGCAGATACGCAGTATTTT
-,TRBV6-5,TRBJ1-1,few,CASSYSTFNTEAFF,TGTGCCAGCAGTTACTCGACCTTTAACACTGAAGCTTTCTTT
TRBD2,TRBV7-2,TRBJ2-1,few,CASSFPQRGVQDEQFF,TGTGCCAGCAGCTTCCCCCAGCGGGGGGTTCAGGATGAGCAGTTCTTC
-,TRBV2,TRBJ2-1,-,CASSEGFYNEQFF,TGTGCCAGCAGTGAGGGCTTTTACAATGAGCAGTTCTTC
-,TRBV5-1,TRBJ1-2,few,CASSLVTDTNYGYTF,TGCGCCAGCAGCTTGGTGACAGACACTAACTATGGCTACACCTTC
-,TRBV23-1,TRBJ2-5,once,CASSHAAGHGWETQYF,TGCGCCAGCAGTCACGCAGCGGGACATGGGTGGGAGACCCAGTACTTC
-,TRBV10-3,TRBJ2-1,few,CAISGRGQGSYNEQFF,TGTGCCATCAGTGGGCGGGGGCAGGGTTCCTACAATGAGCAGTTCTTC
TRBD1,TRBV5-4,TRBJ2-1,-,CASSGTGTGDNEQFF,TGTGCCAGCAGCGGTACCGGGACAGGTGACAATGAGCAGTTCTTC
-,TRBV4-2,TRBJ1-1,-,CASRPEPGRMNTEAFF,TGTGCCAGCAGGCCTGAACCGGGGCGGATGAACACTGAAGCTTTCTTT
-,TRBV6-5,TRBJ1-6,-,CASSYYVDLRDSPLHF,TGTGCCAGCAGTTACTATGTGGACCTGAGGGATTCACCCCTCCACTTT
TRBD2,TRBV4-2,TRBJ2-2,-,CASTGGGAGNTGELFF,TGTGCCAGCACCGGGGGGGGAGCGGGGAACACCGGGGAGCTGTTTTTT
TRBD1,TRBV11-1,TRBJ2-7,-,CASSKLTGTGYEQYF,TGTGCCAGCAGCAAACTCACCGGGACAGGGTACGAGCAGTACTTC
TRBD2,TRBV6-6,TRBJ2-7,-,CASSYASGGQQYF,TGTGCCAGCAGTTACGCTAGCGGGGGTCAGCAGTACTTC
-,TRBV24-1,TRBJ2-2,-,CATSDNRMTATARNTGELFF,TGTGCCACCAGTGATAATAGGATGACAGCAACAGCGAGGAACACCGGGGAGCTGTTTTTT
-,TRBV12-3/TRBV12-4,TRBJ2-1,few,CATQGWAYNEQFF,TGTGCCACACAGGGTTGGGCCTACAATGAGCAGTTCTTC
-,TRBV3-1,TRBJ2-1,few,CASSQDGDEQFF,TGTGCCAGCAGCCAAGATGGGGATGAGCAGTTCTTC
-,TRBV4-3,TRBJ1-1,-,CASSQGFTGAFF,TGCGCCAGCAGCCAGGGGTTCACTGGAGCTTTCTTT
-,TRBV28,TRBJ2-3,few,CACIEGGVTDTQYF,TGTGCCTGCATCGAGGGCGGGGTCACAGATACGCAGTATTTT
-,TRBV7-8,TRBJ1-1,many,CASSLDHGNTEAFF,TGTGCCAGCAGCTTAGATCATGGCAACACTGAAGCTTTCTTT
-,TRBV7-2,TRBJ1-3,-,CASSVGLGNTIYF,TGTGCCAGCAGTGTGGGGTTAGGAAACACCATATATTTT
-,TRBV5-4,TRBJ1-2,-,CASSSGGDPYGYTF,TGTGCCAGCAGCTCGGGGGGAGACCCCTATGGCTACACCTTC
TRBD1,TRBV30,TRBJ2-5,few,CAWSVPGQGWKTQYF,TGTGCCTGGAGTGTACCAGGACAGGGTTGGAAGACCCAGTACTTC
-,TRBV6-5,TRBJ1-2,-,CASSYSTLTGFYGYTF,TGTGCCAGCAGTTACTCTACTTTAACAGGGTTCTATGGCTACACCTTC
-,TRBV24-1,TRBJ2-1,-,CATSAPDQGRNEQFF,TGTGCCACCAGTGCTCCCGATCAGGGTAGGAATGAGCAGTTCTTC
-,TRBV5-1,TRBJ2-7,-,CASSLTGNYEQYF,TGCGCCAGCAGCTTGACAGGGAACTACGAGCAGTACTTC
-,TRBV24-1,TRBJ2-5,few,CATSERTFPYF,TGTGCCACCAGTGAGCGGACCTTCCCGTACTTC
-,TRBV18,TRBJ2-7,-,CASSLYHLGAYEQYF,TGTGCCAGCTCACTCTATCATTTAGGGGCCTACGAGCAGTACTTC
TRBD2,TRBV13,TRBJ2-1,-,CASSFPAGGYNEQFF,TGTGCCAGCAGCTTCCCAGCGGGGGGATACAATGAGCAGTTCTTC